This note documents a single TCR beta chain sequence. Methods used by the authors: The authors estimated nucleated cell counts from reference gene primer amplification. Sequencing used immunoSEQ multiplex PCR; TCRdb keeps in-frame clones, though not all of them. V, J and clone size derive from that table, while D and trimming were established from the DNA sequence. Of some 73,000 clones listed, 82% are singletons. The sample belongs to a study of blood T cell repertoires in COVID-19. Overall study: Material from acute and convalescent COVID-19 was sourced from the United States, Italy and Spain. Sources were T cells, B-cell-depleted T cells, or PBMCs; the material itself was cDNA or gDNA.

The receptor's source is an older woman with acute or convalescent COVID-19. The specimen sequenced was peripheral blood.

This CDR3 reads CAWARQGIGTDTQYF. DNA for the CDR3: TGTGCCTGGGCCAGACAGGGAATCGGCACAGATACGCAGTATTTT. The chain uses TRBV30 and TRBJ2-3; 7 positions agree with TRBD1. CDR3 length equals 15 residues. The junction had 9 bases not matched to a gene; V was cut back by 5 bases and J by 1 base. CDR1 GTSNPN and CDR2 SVGIG come from the germline V gene (reference sequence).